The rows below give T cell receptor beta chains drawn from one sample of a study of blood T cell repertoires in COVID-19. Produced via immunoSEQ multiplex PCR; TCRdb's table is partial and in-frame only. Of some 210,000 clones listed, roughly nine tenths are singletons. The sample consisted of peripheral blood. These receptors originate from a man in his sixties with COVID-19, enrolled during active disease. CDR3s leave out the opening cysteine and the closing phenylalanine or tryptophan. The order of the fields is V gene, CDR3 protein.

TRBV3-1/TRBV3-2 | ASSQVAVGEQY
TRBV11-2 | ASSLEVRSGYGYT
TRBV28 | ASSLGGTESDTQY
TRBV27 | ASRTFGTESGNTIY
TRBV5-1 | ASSLDPGMGSYNEQF
TRBV9 | ASSVDELSSGANVLT
TRBV10-2 | ASSEATGNTEAF
TRBV27 | ASSVGPPGTSGRGSSYEQY
TRBV9 | ASSVGAAGPVAKNIQY
TRBV21-1 | ASSPGQSGSGNTIY
TRBV5-5 | ASSPRTGLNTEAF
TRBV4-3 | ASSSRDRGVYEQF
TRBV6-2/TRBV6-3 | ASSTGFEAF
TRBV15 | ATSRSTADRGSYEQY
TRBV7-9 | ASSTGDKANYGYT
TRBV7-2 | ASSTQGVGETQY